This T cell receptor (beta chain) is from a study of regulatory T cells in long-lasting Graves disease. Study background: Over-5-year antithyroid drug use with positive TSH receptor antibodies defined persistent Graves' disease in the study. Study-level results: It was possible that the small sample size reduced accuracy. Persistent Graves' patients showed a TCR diversity that was lower than that of newly diagnosed ones.

The J segment lost 1 base and the V segment lost 5 bases, leaving 7 bases of the junction unmatched. Looked up from germline, CDR1 is MNHNS and CDR2 is SASEGT. The CDR3 extends over 15 amino acids. Arm-PCR with iRepertoire HTBI primers amplified the CDR3 regions for these TCR beta libraries. Authors' data handling: Taken together, the samples had around 60 TRBV and some 15 TRBJ segments identified. In TCRdb, the multiplex PCR reads were re-called with MiXCR into one record per CDR3 protein. The authors' filters were not applied to this entry. In the table there are approximately 350,000 distinct CDR3 sequences, less than 30% of which are singletons. In its sample, this clonotype was seen many times. Its matching antigen is unknown. The time point here: persistent/refractory GD, antithyroid drugs over 5 years with positive TRAb. Following extraction of RNA from PBMCs, that RNA was used to make the TCR library.

Sequenced here: peripheral blood mononuclear cells (PBMCs), sampled when the disease was refractory, from a patient treated with antithyroid drugs. The chain links TRBV6-1 to TRBJ1-1; 7 bases map to TRBD1. This clonotype was sampled from a woman between 40 and 55 years old with Graves disease. CDR3 sequence reads: CASSKTGAPNTEAFF. The CDR3 DNA follows: TGTGCCAGCAGTAAAACAGGGGCCCCGAACACTGAAGCTTTCTTT.